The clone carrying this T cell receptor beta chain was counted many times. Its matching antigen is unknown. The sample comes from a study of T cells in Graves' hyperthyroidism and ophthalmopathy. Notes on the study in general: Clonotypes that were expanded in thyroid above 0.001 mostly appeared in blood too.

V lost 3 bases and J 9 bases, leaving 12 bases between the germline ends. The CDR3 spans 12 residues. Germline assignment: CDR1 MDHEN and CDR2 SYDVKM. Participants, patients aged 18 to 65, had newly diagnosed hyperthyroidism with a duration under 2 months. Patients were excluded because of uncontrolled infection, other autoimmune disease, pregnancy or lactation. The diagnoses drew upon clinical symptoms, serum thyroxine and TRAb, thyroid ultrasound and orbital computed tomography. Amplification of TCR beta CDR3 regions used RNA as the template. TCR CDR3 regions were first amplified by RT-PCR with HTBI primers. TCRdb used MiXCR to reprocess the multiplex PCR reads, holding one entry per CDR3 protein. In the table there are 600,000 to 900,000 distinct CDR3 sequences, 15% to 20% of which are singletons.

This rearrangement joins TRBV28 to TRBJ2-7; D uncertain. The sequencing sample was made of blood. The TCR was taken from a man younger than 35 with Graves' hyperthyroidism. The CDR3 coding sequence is TGTGCCAGCAGTTTCCCTGCCTCGGGGCAGTACTTC. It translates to CASSFPASGQYF.